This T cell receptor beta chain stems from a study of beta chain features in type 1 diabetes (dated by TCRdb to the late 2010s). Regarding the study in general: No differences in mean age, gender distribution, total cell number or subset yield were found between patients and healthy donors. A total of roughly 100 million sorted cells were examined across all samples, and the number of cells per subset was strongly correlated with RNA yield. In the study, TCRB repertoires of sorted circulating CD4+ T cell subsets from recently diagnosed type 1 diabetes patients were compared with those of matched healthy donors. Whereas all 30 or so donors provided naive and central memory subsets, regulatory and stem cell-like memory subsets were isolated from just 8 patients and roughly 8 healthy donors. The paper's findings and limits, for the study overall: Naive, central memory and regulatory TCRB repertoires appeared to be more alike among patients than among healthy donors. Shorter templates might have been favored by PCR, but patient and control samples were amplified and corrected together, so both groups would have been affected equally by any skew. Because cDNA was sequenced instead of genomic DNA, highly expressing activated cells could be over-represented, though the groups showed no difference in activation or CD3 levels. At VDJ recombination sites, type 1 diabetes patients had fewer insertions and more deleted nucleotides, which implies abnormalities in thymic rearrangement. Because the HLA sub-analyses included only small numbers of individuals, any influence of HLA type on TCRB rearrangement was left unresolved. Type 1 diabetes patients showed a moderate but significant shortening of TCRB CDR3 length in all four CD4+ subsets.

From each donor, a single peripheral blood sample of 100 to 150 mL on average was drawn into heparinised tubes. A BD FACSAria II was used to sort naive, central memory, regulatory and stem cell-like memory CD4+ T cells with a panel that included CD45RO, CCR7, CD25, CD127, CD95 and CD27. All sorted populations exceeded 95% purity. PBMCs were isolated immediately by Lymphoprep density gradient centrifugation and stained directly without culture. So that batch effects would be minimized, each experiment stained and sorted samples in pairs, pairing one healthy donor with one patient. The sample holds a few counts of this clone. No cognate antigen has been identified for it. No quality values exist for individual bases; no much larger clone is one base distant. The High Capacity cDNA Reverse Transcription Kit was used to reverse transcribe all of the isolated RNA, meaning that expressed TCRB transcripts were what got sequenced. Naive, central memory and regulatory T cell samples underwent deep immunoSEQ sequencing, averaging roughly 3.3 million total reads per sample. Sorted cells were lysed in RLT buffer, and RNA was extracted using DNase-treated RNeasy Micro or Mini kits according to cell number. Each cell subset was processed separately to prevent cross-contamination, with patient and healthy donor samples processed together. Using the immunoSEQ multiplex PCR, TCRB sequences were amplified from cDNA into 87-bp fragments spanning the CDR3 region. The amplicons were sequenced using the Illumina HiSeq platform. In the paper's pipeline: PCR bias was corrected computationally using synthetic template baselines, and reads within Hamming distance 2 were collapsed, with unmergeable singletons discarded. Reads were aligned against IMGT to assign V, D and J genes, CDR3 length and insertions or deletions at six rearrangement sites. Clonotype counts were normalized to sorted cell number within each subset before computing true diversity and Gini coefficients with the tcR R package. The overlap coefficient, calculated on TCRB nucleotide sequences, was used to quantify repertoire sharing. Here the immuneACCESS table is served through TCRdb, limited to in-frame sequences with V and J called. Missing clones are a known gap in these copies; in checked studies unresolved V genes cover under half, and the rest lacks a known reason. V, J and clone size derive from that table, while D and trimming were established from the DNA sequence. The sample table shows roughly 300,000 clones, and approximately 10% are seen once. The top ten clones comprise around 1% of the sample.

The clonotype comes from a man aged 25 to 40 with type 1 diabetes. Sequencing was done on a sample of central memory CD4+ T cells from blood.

The DNA reads TGTGCCAGCTCTTTCACGGGGGATTACGAGCAGTACTTC. Translated, this is CASSFTGDYEQYF. In this chain, TRBV2 is recombined with TRBJ2-7; the D gene is perhaps TRBD2, on 6 matching bases. The V and J ends are trimmed by 8 bases and 4 bases, leaving 15 bases between them. There are 13 amino acids in the CDR3, from cysteine to phenylalanine inclusive. Just the 39-base CDR3 DNA is kept, in frame starting at base 1. From the germline V gene, CDR1 is SNHLY and CDR2 is FYNNEI.